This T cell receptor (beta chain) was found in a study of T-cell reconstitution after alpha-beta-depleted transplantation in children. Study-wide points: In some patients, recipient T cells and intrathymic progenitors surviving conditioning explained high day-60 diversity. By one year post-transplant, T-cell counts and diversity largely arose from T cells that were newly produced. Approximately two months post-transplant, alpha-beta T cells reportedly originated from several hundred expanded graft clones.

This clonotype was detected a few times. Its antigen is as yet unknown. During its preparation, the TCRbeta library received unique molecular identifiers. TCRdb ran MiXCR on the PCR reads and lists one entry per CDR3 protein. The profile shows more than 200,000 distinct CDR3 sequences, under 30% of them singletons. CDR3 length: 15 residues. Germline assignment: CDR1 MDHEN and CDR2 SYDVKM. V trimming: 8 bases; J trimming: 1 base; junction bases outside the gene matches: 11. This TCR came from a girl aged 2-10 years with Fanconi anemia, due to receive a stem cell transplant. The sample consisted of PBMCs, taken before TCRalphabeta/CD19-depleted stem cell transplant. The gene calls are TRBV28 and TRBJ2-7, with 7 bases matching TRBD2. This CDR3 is CASRGVRRRSYEQYF. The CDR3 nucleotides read TGTGCCAGCCGGGGGGTGAGAAGACGTTCCTACGAGCAGTACTTC.